This TCR beta chain is from a study of blood T cells in healthy people across ages. For the study at large: When template switching was applied, about one barcoded beta molecule was captured per two T cells. Study findings and constraints: One million T cells yielded diversity estimates that were considered underestimates.

In regard to this clonotype: The target antigen is unknown.

From germline, CDR1 is MNHEY and CDR2 SMNVEV (reference sequence). The V and J ends lost 3 bases and 2 bases respectively, with 8 bases between them. The CDR3 totals 13 residues. Isolation yielded PBMCs, at least 6.5 million per sample, in every case. Then a second PCR, running about 6 to 12 cycles, was carried out with a sample-barcoded 5' primer and a J-beta primer mix. TCRdb re-derived calls from the 5' RACE reads in MiXCR, one entry per CDR3 protein. The sample lists about 570,000 distinct CDR3 sequences, roughly 28% seen once, with approximately 17% in the top ten. This sequence joins TRBV27 and TRBJ2-7, with D tentatively TRBD1 or TRBD2 (5 bases each). Sequencing was carried out using blood. The clonotype comes from a woman between 65 and 79 years old in good health. In DNA form, the CDR3 reads TGTGCCAGCAGTTTGGGACCCACCTACGAGCAGTACTTC. Translating it yields CASSLGPTYEQYF.